This section outlines one T cell receptor (beta chain) sequence together with its context. This specimen belongs to a study of CD8 T cells in ankylosing spondylitis. It was by quantitative 5'-RACE with molecular barcodes that TCR beta libraries were made. TCRdb independently ran MiXCR on the 5' RACE reads; one entry per CDR3 protein. The table shows some 37,000 distinct CDR3 sequences, with about 11% occurring only once. The V end lost 7 bases, the J end lost 9 bases, and 13 bases lay between the germline ends. The germline CDR1 and CDR2 sequences are MNHEY and SVGEGT. The CDR3 consists of 12 residues.

The J gene is TRBJ1-5, the V gene TRBV6-2 or TRBV6-3; D is undetermined. The TCR comes from a male donor with ankylosing spondylitis. The sequenced material came from synovial fluid, either unsorted or a sorted T cell fraction (not recorded which). The CDR3 nucleotides are TGTGCCAGCAAGGGTCCGGAGGGGCCCCAGCATTTT. Its translation: CASKGPEGPQHF.